Listed below are T cell receptor beta chains from one sample, sequenced in a study of blood T cell repertoires in COVID-19. The protocol was immunoSEQ multiplex PCR, while the TCRdb copy is restricted to in-frame clones and leaves out a portion. The repertoire holds about 200,000 clones, more than 70% seen once, with 1.5% to 2% in the top ten. Specimen: peripheral blood. These receptors were collected from a man between 18 and 29 years old with active or convalescent COVID-19. Both conserved end residues are part of each CDR3. The D gene is left open where the match is weak. Clone size is shown for a subset of rows, as once, few, many or a class of expanded clone.

TRBD1 | TRBJ1-5 | TRBV7-9 | once | TGTGCCAGCAGCCATCAGGGGGATAGCAATCAGCCCCAGCATTTT | CASSHQGDSNQPQHF
NA | TRBJ2-3 | TRBV11-2 | NA | TGTGCCAGCAGCCTGCTCGGGAGCACAGATACGCAGTATTTT | CASSLLGSTDTQYF
TRBD1 | TRBJ1-2 | TRBV29-1 | NA | TGCAGCGTTGTAGACAGGGGGCTGGGTGGCTACACCTTC | CSVVDRGLGGYTF
NA | TRBJ1-1 | TRBV24-1 | NA | TGTGCCACCAGTGATTCGTTCGGGACTGAAGCTTTCTTT | CATSDSFGTEAFF
TRBD1 | TRBJ1-5 | TRBV19 | NA | TGTGCCAGTAGTCCCCCAGGGGGCGAGGTTCAGCCCCAGCATTTT | CASSPPGGEVQPQHF
TRBD2 | TRBJ2-7 | TRBV6-6 | NA | TGTGCCAGCAAGAGCGGGGATTCCTACGAGCAGTACTTC | CASKSGDSYEQYF
TRBD1 | TRBJ1-1 | TRBV19 | NA | TGTGCCAGTAGTACAGGACAGGGCGTGAACACTGAAGCTTTCTTT | CASSTGQGVNTEAFF
TRBD2 | TRBJ2-3 | TRBV5-1 | NA | TGCGCCAGCAGCTCAAGGTGGACTAGCGGGGGAGCAGATACGCAGTATTTT | CASSSRWTSGGADTQYF
NA | TRBJ1-1 | TRBV5-1 | NA | TGCGCCAGCAGCTACGGGGGGAACACTGAAGCTTTCTTT | CASSYGGNTEAFF
TRBD2 | TRBJ2-5 | TRBV9 | NA | TGTGCCAGCAGCGTAGTGGTAGCGGGGGGTTTCGAGACCCAGTACTTC | CASSVVVAGGFETQYF
NA | TRBJ1-6 | TRBV5-6 | NA | TGTGCCAGCAGCCTCTCGACCCAAAGGTCGGGTTCACCCCTCCACTTT | CASSLSTQRSGSPLHF
TRBD2 | TRBJ2-7 | TRBV28 | NA | TGTGCCAGCAGCCCCAGCGGGAGTGGGTACGAGCAGTACTTC | CASSPSGSGYEQYF
NA | TRBJ1-4 | TRBV19 | NA | TGTGCCACCTCCCTTGCTAATGAAAAACTGTTTTTT | CATSLANEKLFF
NA | TRBJ2-2 | TRBV3-1/TRBV3-2 | NA | TGTGCCAGCAGCCACCCCTCTGCGGCGGGAACCGGGGAGCTGTTTTTT | CASSHPSAAGTGELFF
TRBD1 | TRBJ1-1 | TRBV19 | NA | TGTGCCAGTAGTCCGACGGGACAGGAGCCCTCCTTT | CASSPTGQEPSF
NA | TRBJ2-3 | TRBV11-2 | NA | TGTGCCAGCAGCATCGGGGAGATGGATACGCAGTATTTT | CASSIGEMDTQYF
NA | TRBJ1-4 | TRBV27 | few | TGTGCCAGCTCACGGGGGGCCGGTGAAAAACTGTTTTTT | CASSRGAGEKLFF
NA | TRBJ1-6 | TRBV6-1 | NA | TGTGCCAGCAGTGACAGCGGTTCCCGCTCCTATAATTCACCCCTCCACTTT | CASSDSGSRSYNSPLHF
TRBD2 | TRBJ2-5 | TRBV4-3 | NA | TGCGCCAGCAGCCAAGGACCTAGCGGGGAGACCCAGTACTTC | CASSQGPSGETQYF
NA | TRBJ2-2 | TRBV6-5 | NA | TGTGCCAGCAGTTCCCCCCGCGGGGAGCTGTTTTTT | CASSSPRGELFF
NA | TRBJ1-2 | TRBV6-5 | NA | TGTGCCAGCAGTTACGACAGGAACTATGGCTACACCTTC | CASSYDRNYGYTF
TRBD2 | TRBJ2-7 | TRBV5-6 | NA | TGTGCCAGCAGCCCCGGGACTAGCGTCTACGAGCAGTACTTC | CASSPGTSVYEQYF
TRBD2 | TRBJ2-1 | TRBV10-3 | NA | TGTGCCATCAGTGAATCAGCGGGATCCTACAATGAGCAGTTCTTC | CAISESAGSYNEQFF
TRBD1 | TRBJ1-1 | TRBV2 | NA | TGTGCCAGCAGAAAACAGGGGAAGGGGACTGAAGCTTTCTTT | CASRKQGKGTEAFF
NA | TRBJ1-3 | TRBV4-1 | NA | TGCGCCAGCAGCCAAGACGGACACCTCTCTGGAAACACCATATATTTT | CASSQDGHLSGNTIYF
TRBD2 | TRBJ2-3 | TRBV10-2 | once | TGCGCCAGCAGACCGCGGACTAGTTCCAGCACAGATACGCAGTATTTT | CASRPRTSSSTDTQYF
NA | TRBJ1-6 | TRBV12-3/TRBV12-4 | NA | TGTGCCAGCAGTACCGAAATGGGCTCACCCCTCCACTTT | CASSTEMGSPLHF
NA | TRBJ2-7 | TRBV12-3/TRBV12-4 | NA | TGTGCCAGCAGTTTTCCAGGAACCTACGAGCAGTACTTC | CASSFPGTYEQYF
TRBD1 | TRBJ1-2 | TRBV19 | NA | TGTGCCAGTAGTACCCGGGACAGGGGGACCTATGGCTACACCTTC | CASSTRDRGTYGYTF
NA | TRBJ2-7 | TRBV19 | NA | TGTGCCAGTAGCCCCAAGGTACGCGGATCCTACGAGCAGTACTTC | CASSPKVRGSYEQYF
NA | TRBJ1-1 | TRBV19 | NA | TGTGCCAGTAGTATAGGCCAGGGTGTTACTGAAGCTTTCTTT | CASSIGQGVTEAFF
NA | TRBJ1-5 | TRBV19 | NA | TGTGCCAGTAGTATTGGGCAGGGCGGACAGCCCCAGCATTTT | CASSIGQGGQPQHF
TRBD1 | TRBJ1-1 | TRBV27 | NA | TGTGCCAGCAATATACAGGGGAGCACTGAAGCTTTCTTT | CASNIQGSTEAFF
TRBD2 | TRBJ2-1 | TRBV5-1 | once | TGCGCCAGCGGCCTAGCGGGGGCTTATGAGCAGTTCTTC | CASGLAGAYEQFF
NA | TRBJ1-4 | TRBV29-1 | NA | TGCAGCGTTGGACAGGCAACTAATGAAAAACTGTTTTTT | CSVGQATNEKLFF
NA | TRBJ2-5 | TRBV18 | NA | TGTGCCAGCTCAGGGAGCGGAAAAGAGACCCAGTACTTC | CASSGSGKETQYF
TRBD2 | TRBJ2-1 | TRBV19 | NA | TGTGCCAGTAGCGATGGACTAGCGGGAGTAGGGCTCAATGAGCAGTTCTTC | CASSDGLAGVGLNEQFF
TRBD2 | TRBJ2-5 | TRBV5-1 | NA | TGCGCCAGCAGCTTGGGTACTAGCGGGGGAAAAGAGACCCAGTACTTC | CASSLGTSGGKETQYF
NA | TRBJ1-4 | TRBV28 | NA | TGTGCCAGCAGTTTCAACCAGGGGCTCTTTGGCATGTTTTTT | CASSFNQGLFGMFF
NA | TRBJ2-6 | TRBV4-3 | NA | TGCGCCAGCAGCCCCAGACTAGGAAGGTCCTCTGGGGCCAACGTCCTGACTTTC | CASSPRLGRSSGANVLTF
TRBD2 | TRBJ2-5 | TRBV3-1/TRBV3-2 | NA | TGTGCCAGCAGCCAAGCGGCTCTAGCGGGGGGGAGGCAAGAGACCCAGTACTTC | CASSQAALAGGRQETQYF
NA | TRBJ1-3 | TRBV12-3/TRBV12-4 | NA | TGTGCCAGCAGTTTACGTGGAAACACCATATATTTT | CASSLRGNTIYF
NA | TRBJ1-2 | TRBV5-5 | NA | TGTGCCAGCAGGGTCGGACAGATCTATGGCTACACCTTC | CASRVGQIYGYTF
NA | TRBJ1-6 | TRBV28 | NA | TGTGCCAGCGCCGGGGTGGTATTCCAGTCACCCCTCCACTTT | CASAGVVFQSPLHF
TRBD2 | TRBJ2-7 | TRBV6-5 | NA | TGTGCCAGCAGGACTAGCAGCTACGAGCAGTACTTC | CASRTSSYEQYF
TRBD1 | TRBJ1-1 | TRBV18 | NA | TGTGCCAGCTCACGGGGGGACAGGGGAACTTTCTTT | CASSRGDRGTFF
NA | TRBJ1-2 | TRBV19 | NA | TGTGCCAGTAGTATAGTGCGGGGGGCTGGAGGCTACACCTTC | CASSIVRGAGGYTF
NA | TRBJ1-6 | TRBV14 | NA | TGTGCCAGCAGCTCTTCCCTGATGCGAGGCTCCTATAATTCACCCCTCCACTTT | CASSSSLMRGSYNSPLHF
TRBD1 | TRBJ1-1 | TRBV25-1 | few | TGTGCCAGCAGTGGACAGGGGGACACTGAAGCTTTCTTT | CASSGQGDTEAFF
NA | TRBJ1-1 | TRBV5-1 | NA | TGCGCCAGCACGGGAGTAGGTTTGCCGACCACTGAAGCTTTCTTT | CASTGVGLPTTEAFF
NA | TRBJ2-2 | TRBV5-6 | NA | TGTGCCAGCAGCTTTACGGTCACCACCGGGGAGCTGTTTTTT | CASSFTVTTGELFF
TRBD2 | TRBJ2-5 | TRBV18 | NA | TGTGCCAGCTCACCATCTAGCGGGAGAGAGACCCAGTACTTC | CASSPSSGRETQYF
NA | TRBJ2-3 | TRBV5-6 | NA | TGTGCCAGCAGCTTGTCGGGAGTTGCCACAGATACGCAGTATTTT | CASSLSGVATDTQYF
TRBD2 | TRBJ2-1 | TRBV5-4 | NA | TGTGCCAGCAGCCACCCGGGTACTAGCGGGGGCTACAATGAGCAGTTCTTC | CASSHPGTSGGYNEQFF